This T cell receptor (beta chain) is from a study of T cells in Graves' hyperthyroidism and ophthalmopathy. Points from the study as a whole: In blood, most of the thyroid clonotypes expanded above 0.001 were also present.

Researchers amplified the TCR beta CDR3 regions from RNA transcripts. In the first-round RT-PCR of the TCR CDR3, the HTBI primer set was used. One entry per CDR3 protein, called by TCRdb with MiXCR from the multiplex PCR reads. The table has around 380,000 distinct CDR3 sequences, about 14% seen once; the top ten hold about a fifth. The sample holds many counts of this clonotype. Its antigen remains unknown. This blood was taken when hyperthyroidism was first diagnosed, before any ophthalmopathy symptoms existed. PBMCs were collected from an approximately 9.3 ml volume of fresh peripheral blood. Sequencing input: blood. This clonotype was sampled from a man aged 25 to 40 with Graves' hyperthyroidism that later progressed to Graves' ophthalmopathy.

The CDR3 protein is CASSSHPSGTDTQYF. DNA of the CDR3: TGTGCCAGCAGTTCCCACCCGAGTGGCACAGATACGCAGTATTTT. The chain uses TRBV6-1 and TRBJ2-3; no firm D call. The germline V and J ends were trimmed by 5 bases and 1 base, with 13 bases remaining between them. Germline V gene sequence: CDR1 MNHNS, CDR2 SASEGT. CDR3 length equals 15 residues.